A selection of T cell receptor beta chains follows, all from one sample in a study of cytomegalovirus exposure and HLA in healthy donors. Method: immunoSEQ multiplex PCR; TCRdb's copy keeps in-frame clones and lacks some. The repertoire holds roughly 100,000 clones, with 74% as singletons. Sequenced: PBMCs. The receptors originated from a man in his fifties in good health and CMV-seropositive. Both conserved end residues are part of each CDR3.

15	TRBV4-1	TRBJ2-7	CASSPTSGSSYEQYF
12	TRBV4-1	TRBJ2-5	CASSLDRETQYF
14	TRBV30	TRBJ1-4	CAWEGTPGREKLFF
14	TRBV18	TRBJ2-7	CASSGQEVLYEQYF
15	TRBV6-5	TRBJ1-4	CASSYSRTANEKLFF
16	TRBV5-1	TRBJ2-3	CASSSFLAGGTDTQYF
12	TRBV6-4	TRBJ1-2	CASSGPGQGYTF
16	TRBV5-5	TRBJ1-5	CASSLAFGTGSQPQHF
12	TRBV2	TRBJ1-2	CASSETLDGYTF
13	TRBV2	TRBJ1-1	CASSLTGGTEAFF
12	TRBV2	TRBJ1-4	CASSIQGFILFF
15	TRBV18	TRBJ2-3	CASSSYSVSTDTQYF
14	TRBV10-1	TRBJ1-1	CASSEVRKGAEAFF
15	TRBV9	TRBJ1-1	CASSPSGSADTEAFF
13	TRBV15	TRBJ1-2	CATSDQGFDGYTF
14	TRBV7-2	TRBJ2-3	CASSSSGATDTQYF
14	TRBV2	TRBJ1-5	CATAPGQRFQPQHF
14	TRBV6-1	TRBJ2-2	CASSQGLAGVELFF
14	TRBV27	TRBJ1-2	CASSSSRGDYGYTF
15	TRBV30	TRBJ2-1	CAWSARRPQVYEQFF
15	TRBV11-2	TRBJ1-1	CASSLEYSELTEAFF
16	TRBV10-2	TRBJ2-3	CASSDLAGKGTDTQYF
15	TRBV4-1	TRBJ2-7	CASSQGSGGGREQYF
15	TRBV28	TRBJ1-1	CASSLGGARGTEAFF
13	TRBV12-5	TRBJ1-5	CASGGTGNQPQHF
14	TRBV4-1	TRBJ2-3	CASSAQGSRDTQYF
17	TRBV9	TRBJ2-1	CASSATSGTSGYNEQFF
14	TRBV7-9	TRBJ2-7	CASSLVGGVREQYF
15	TRBV9	TRBJ2-1	CASSVVSSGYNEQFF
14	TRBV29-1	TRBJ1-2	CSVNEAGVPGDYTF
13	TRBV5-1	TRBJ2-7	CASSLKDREEQYF
19	TRBV7-8	TRBJ2-3	CASSYHRDRESLGTDTQYF
13	TRBV7-8	TRBJ2-7	CASSLRHQTEQYF
14	TRBV7-8	TRBJ1-4	CASSLTAYNEKLFF
15	TRBV18	TRBJ2-1	CASALTSGRINEQFF
17	TRBV9	TRBJ1-2	CASSVESGAVFNYGYTF
14	TRBV7-6	TRBJ1-1	CASSPGRASTEAFF
14	TRBV19	TRBJ1-6	CASSSTGVDSPLHF
12	TRBV5-1	TRBJ2-5	CASSLAGETQYF
17	TRBV7-6	TRBJ2-3	CASSSRLAGGTTDTQYF
19	TRBV27	TRBJ2-5	CASSFLTSGRERAQETQYF
14	TRBV28	TRBJ1-1	CASSLFQRDTEAFF
13	TRBV7-8	TRBJ2-1	CASSLDPQGTWFF
13	TRBV6-1	TRBJ1-2	CASRETQEGGYTF
15	TRBV6-1	TRBJ2-6	CASRRGGNGANVLTF
13	TRBV6-5	TRBJ2-7	CASRAGQSYEQYF
13	TRBV5-1	TRBJ1-6	CASSLTGNSPLHF
15	TRBV28	TRBJ2-7	CASSPTRNRPYEQYF
13	TRBV6-1	TRBJ1-2	CAITPGLHYGYTF
13	TRBV18	TRBJ2-7	CASSPVGLGEQYF
16	TRBV4-2	TRBJ1-1	CASSLGQVRTDTEAFF